This T cell receptor (beta chain) was captured in a study of blood T cell repertoires in COVID-19. Whole-study context: Donors in the United States, Italy and Spain gave samples during acute or convalescent COVID-19.

Points on this clone: This CDR3 is also generated by other DNA sequences in the sample.

In the study's own analysis: It was from reference gene primer amplification that nucleated cell counts were estimated. Libraries were prepared by immunoSEQ multiplex PCR; TCRdb keeps only in-frame clonotypes and omits some of them. V and J calls plus clone size are reproduced from that table; the DNA served to infer D and trimming. The profile shows over 200,000 clones, about 85% of them singletons. The V gene lost 6 bases and the J gene lost 9 bases, with 6 bases spanning the gap. The CDR3 runs to 10 residues. What was sequenced was peripheral blood. This TCR came from a woman aged 18-30 years who had recovered from COVID-19. The chain links TRBV12-3 or TRBV12-4 to TRBJ2-1; D remains unclear. The CDR3 loop is CASRGSEQFF. The CDR3 DNA follows: TGTGCCAGCAGGGGCAGTGAGCAGTTCTTC.